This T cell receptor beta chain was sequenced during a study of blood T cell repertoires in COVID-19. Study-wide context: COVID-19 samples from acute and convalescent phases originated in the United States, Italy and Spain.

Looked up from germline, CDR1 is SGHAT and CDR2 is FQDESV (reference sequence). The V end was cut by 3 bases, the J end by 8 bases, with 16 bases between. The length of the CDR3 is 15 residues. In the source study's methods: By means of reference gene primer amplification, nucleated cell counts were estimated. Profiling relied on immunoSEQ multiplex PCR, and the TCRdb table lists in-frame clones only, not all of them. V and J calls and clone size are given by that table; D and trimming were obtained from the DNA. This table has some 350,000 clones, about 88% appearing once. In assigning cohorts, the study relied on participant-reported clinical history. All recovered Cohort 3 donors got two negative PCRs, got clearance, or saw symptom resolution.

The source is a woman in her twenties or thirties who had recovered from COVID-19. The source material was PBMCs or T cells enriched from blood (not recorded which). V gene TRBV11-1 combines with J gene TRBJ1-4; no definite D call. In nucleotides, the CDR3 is TGTGCCAGCAGCTTTGCGGGCCATACCGGCGAAAAACTGTTTTTT. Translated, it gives CASSFAGHTGEKLFF.